The 30 T cell receptor beta chains below all came from one sample that was sequenced in a study of shared clonotypes between healthy human individuals. Data came from immunoSEQ multiplex PCR; TCRdb stores just in-frame clones and leaves some out. The sample lists under 1,900,000 clones; about 98.5% were seen once. Sequencing was performed on naive CD4+ T cells sorted from blood. Subset: CD45RA+ positively selected. These receptors were obtained from a man aged 25 to 40 in good health.

As regards this clone: This CDR3 is also generated by other DNA sequences in the sample. The chain links TRBV10-3 to TRBJ2-5; no reliable D call. This CDR3 is built from 11 residues. Trimming removed 3 bases from V and 5 bases from J, with 4 bases in between. CDR1 and CDR2 (germline): ENHRY, SYGVKD. CDR3 sequence: CAISESETQYF. The CDR3 DNA reads TGTGCCATCAGTGAATCCGAGACCCAGTACTTC.

The J gene is TRBJ2-2, the V gene TRBV28; D is undetermined. V lost 2 bases to trimming and J lost 7 bases, with 8 bases between them. Germline-derived CDR1 and CDR2 are MDHEN and SYDVKM. The CDR3 has 13 amino acids. The CDR3 bases are TGTGCCAGCAGTTTACCTTCGTACGGGGAGCTGTTTTTT. The encoded protein is CASSLPSYGELFF.

V gene TRBV7-8 combines with J gene TRBJ2-5, with D uncertain. This CDR3 region has 12 residues. V lost 4 bases to trimming and J lost 5 bases, with 8 bases between them. Looked up from germline, CDR1 is SGHVS and CDR2 is FQNEAQ. Here the CDR3 reads CASSSRAETQYF. CDR3 in DNA: TGTGCCAGCAGCTCCCGCGCTGAGACCCAGTACTTC.

The chain is built from TRBV6-5 and TRBJ2-7; TRBD2 matches at 11 bases. This CDR3 has 15 amino acids. Germline V gene lookup returns CDR1 MNHEY and CDR2 SVGAGI. With 6 bases clipped from V and 8 bases from J, the junction kept 12 bases outside the gene matches. The CDR3 here is CASSQSSLAGVQQYF. The CDR3 bases are TGTGCCAGCAGCCAAAGTTCACTAGCGGGAGTTCAGCAGTACTTC.

The V gene is TRBV2, the J gene TRBJ2-5, with 10 bases identical to TRBD1. Trimming removed 5 bases from V and 2 bases from J; junction bases left unmatched: 8. CDR1 and CDR2 from the germline V gene are SNHLY and FYNNEI. The CDR3 is 16 residues long. CDR3 amino acids: CASSLDRGSVQETQYF. The CDR3 DNA reads as TGTGCCAGCAGTTTGGACAGGGGGTCTGTTCAAGAGACCCAGTACTTC.

The chain is built from TRBV6-5 and TRBJ2-1; the D is unclear. V was pared by 5 bases and J by 8 bases, with 10 bases between. CDR1 MNHEY and CDR2 SVGAGI come from the germline V gene. There are 12 residues in the CDR3. DNA of the CDR3: TGTGCCAGCAGTCCAACCCCCTATGAGCAGTTCTTC. Protein: CASSPTPYEQFF.

The V call is TRBV19, the J call TRBJ1-2; 9 bases fit TRBD1. This CDR3 contains 14 residues. Per germline, CDR1 LNHDA and CDR2 SQIVND (reference sequence). V was pared by 6 bases and J by 6 bases, with 8 bases of the junction left unmatched. CDR3 amino acids: CASRPQGASHGYTF. CDR3 DNA: TGTGCCAGTAGACCACAGGGGGCCTCTCATGGCTACACCTTC.

The chain recombines TRBV7-9 with TRBJ1-4; D remains unclear. Trimming removed 5 bases from V and 7 bases from J, with 14 bases in between. Germline CDR1 is SEHNR and CDR2 is FQNEAQ (reference sequence). The CDR3 has 14 residues. The CDR3 coding sequence is TGTGCCAGCAGCCCCCGGGGTCTGGGTGAAAAACTGTTTTTT. Amino acids: CASSPRGLGEKLFF.

V and J are TRBV4-1 and TRBJ2-5, with D hard to call. The CDR3 consists of 13 residues. The V and J ends lost 1 base and 4 bases respectively, with 7 bases between them. Per the germline V gene, CDR1 is MGHRA and CDR2 is YSYEKL. CDR3: CASSQVVIETQYF. The CDR3 DNA is TGCGCCAGCAGCCAAGTCGTCATAGAGACCCAGTACTTC.

J is TRBJ2-7 and V is TRBV5-1; TRBD1 agrees at 7 bases. The CDR3 is 14 amino acids. Germline assignment: CDR1 SGHRS and CDR2 YFSETQ. V gave up 3 bases and J gave up 9 bases; unmatched junction bases: 12. Here the CDR3 DNA reads TGCGCCAGCAGCTCAGGGACAGCTCCGGGAAGGCAGTACTTC. It is translated as CASSSGTAPGRQYF.

The chain is built from TRBV28 and TRBJ2-7; D possibly corresponds to TRBD2 (5 bases). The CDR3 contains 13 residues. CDR1 and CDR2 (germline): MDHEN, SYDVKM. V was pared by 4 bases and J by 2 bases, with 9 bases between. As DNA, the CDR3 is TGTGCCAGCAGTTCACTAGGACCCTACGAGCAGTACTTC. It encodes CASSSLGPYEQYF.

The count of this clone is one. This rearrangement joins TRBV5-1 to TRBJ2-7; perhaps TRBD1 as D (6 bases). The CDR3 contains 14 residues. The ends were cut back, 3 bases at V and 2 bases at J, with 12 bases in the middle. Germline CDR1 SGHRS, CDR2 YFSETQ. The CDR3 bases are TGCGCCAGCAGCTCAACTCAGGGGACCTACGAGCAGTACTTC. Amino acids: CASSSTQGTYEQYF.

V usage is TRBV29-1 and J usage is TRBJ2-5, with 10 bases that match TRBD2. Germline trimming cut 2 bases from V and 2 bases from J; bases unmatched to any gene: 2. Germline-derived CDR1 and CDR2 are SQVTM and ANQGSEA. This CDR3 has 14 amino acids. The CDR3 sequence is CSVELAGDQETQYF. CDR3 DNA: TGCAGCGTTGAACTAGCGGGGGATCAAGAGACCCAGTACTTC.

V gene TRBV5-1 combines with J gene TRBJ2-7; 11 nucleotides align to TRBD1. Germline V CDR1 and CDR2: SGHRS, YFSETQ. The CDR3 has 16 residues. V was clipped by 7 bases and J by 6 bases; unmatched bases: 15. The chain's CDR3 is CASCPITPGQGGEQYF. DNA for the CDR3: TGCGCCAGCTGTCCAATAACCCCGGGACAGGGGGGCGAGCAGTACTTC.

This chain uses TRBV18 with TRBJ2-7, with TRBD2 matching 8 bases. In germline, CDR1 is KGHSH, CDR2 LQKENI. V lost 4 bases, J lost 6 bases, and 11 bases stayed unmatched. The CDR3 has 15 amino acids. The CDR3 DNA reads TGTGCCAGCTCACTTGCGGGAGGAACGCATATCGAGCAGTACTTC. Protein sequence: CASSLAGGTHIEQYF.

The V call is TRBV18, the J call TRBJ1-1; TRBD1 is a possible D gene (6 bases). The CDR3 totals 15 residues. V was pared by 3 bases and J by 5 bases, with 16 bases between. Germline CDR1 is KGHSH and CDR2 is LQKENI. The CDR3 DNA sequence: TGTGCCAGCTCACCTTCGGGGGCCCTAGGGACTGAAGCTTTCTTT. Protein product: CASSPSGALGTEAFF.

V is TRBV28 and J is TRBJ1-4; no clear D gene. Germline V gene sequence: CDR1 MDHEN, CDR2 SYDVKM. The CDR3 has 14 residues. Trimming left V 3 bases short and J 6 bases short, with 11 bases between. CDR3 protein: CASSLTRRDEKLFF. CDR3 sequence (DNA): TGTGCCAGCAGTTTGACCCGAAGAGATGAAAAACTGTTTTTT.

The gene calls are TRBV6-5 and TRBJ2-7; the match to TRBD1 covers 10 bases. The J segment lost 4 bases and the V segment lost 5 bases, leaving 8 bases of the junction unmatched. This CDR3 contains 15 residues. Germline V gives CDR1 MNHEY, CDR2 SVGAGI. CDR3: CASSTSGTGVYEQYF. In nucleotides, the CDR3 is TGTGCCAGCAGTACTTCTGGGACAGGGGTTTACGAGCAGTACTTC.

The sample holds one count of this clone. Additional DNA sequences in this sample encode the identical CDR3. This chain joins TRBV9 and TRBJ2-3; D is unresolved. This CDR3 is built from 13 residues. V lost 0 bases and J lost 5, with 7 bases in between. Looked up from germline, CDR1 is SGDLS and CDR2 is YYNGEE. Here the CDR3 reads CASSVVPRDTQYF. CDR3 DNA: TGTGCCAGCAGCGTAGTGCCTAGAGATACGCAGTATTTT. Drawing the rest from reference TRBV9 and TRBJ2-3, the complete variable domain is DSGVTQTPKHLITATGQRVTLRCSPRSGDLSVYWYQQSLDQGLQFLIQYYNGEERAKGNILERFSAQQFPDLHSELNLSSLELGDSALYFCASSVVPRDTQYFGPGTRLTVL.

Written as DNA, the CDR3 is TGTGCCAGCAGCTCCTCCCCACTAAAAATACCGAGCAACACTGAAGCTTTCTTT. This gives the protein CASSSSPLKIPSNTEAFF. The J gene is TRBJ1-1, the V gene TRBV11-2; unclear D gene. From germline, CDR1 is SGHAT and CDR2 FQNNGV. Trimming removed 4 bases at V and 2 bases at J, with 23 bases between. This CDR3 spans 18 amino acids.

Points on this clone: Other DNA sequences in the same sample also yield this CDR3. This chain uses TRBV9 with TRBJ2-3, with D hard to call. V lost 0 bases to trimming and J lost 2 bases, with 10 bases between them. The germline CDR1 and CDR2 sequences are SGDLS and YYNGEE. The CDR3 is 15 amino acids. CDR3 nucleotides: TGTGCCAGCAGCGTAGGGGGTAGAGACACAGATACGCAGTATTTT. It is translated as CASSVGGRDTDTQYF.

V gene TRBV9 combines with J gene TRBJ2-2; D may be TRBD1 (6 bases). This CDR3 has 15 residues. Trimming pared 3 bases from V and 3 bases from J, leaving 12 bases between. CDR1 is SGDLS, CDR2 YYNGEE, per germline. For the CDR3, the DNA is TGTGCCAGCAGCGCAAACCAGGGGTACACCGGGGAGCTGTTTTTT. It encodes CASSANQGYTGELFF.

This chain connects TRBV11-2 to TRBJ2-5; 8 nucleotides match TRBD1. The CDR3 has 14 residues. In germline, CDR1 is SGHAT, CDR2 FQNNGV. V trimming: 5 bases; J trimming: 4 bases; junction bases outside the gene matches: 6. The DNA for the CDR3 is TGTGCCAGCAGCCTCGGACAGGGTCTAGAGACCCAGTACTTC. Its translation is CASSLGQGLETQYF.

The chain uses TRBV11-3 and TRBJ2-7, with D perhaps matching TRBD1 (5 bases). This CDR3 spans 18 amino acids. CDR1 is SGHNT, CDR2 YENEEA, per germline. V was pared by 1 base and J by 1 base, with 20 bases between. CDR3 DNA sequence: TGTGCCAGCAGCTTAGGTGTAATGTTAGGACACCAATCCTACGAGCAGTACTTC. Protein product: CASSLGVMLGHQSYEQYF.

The count of this clone is one. The chain is built from TRBV7-8 and TRBJ2-3; TRBD1 or TRBD2 may be the D gene (5 bases each). The V gene's germline CDR1 is SGHVS and CDR2 FQNEAQ. V shed 3 bases and J shed 4 bases, with 8 bases lying between them. CDR3 length: 13 amino acids. CDR3 region: CASSFGTADTQYF. DNA for the CDR3: TGTGCCAGCAGCTTTGGGACGGCAGATACGCAGTATTTT.

The V call is TRBV5-6, the J call TRBJ2-3; no clear D. This CDR3 comprises 14 residues. CDR1 and CDR2 from the germline V gene are SGHDT and YYEEEE. V was shortened by 4 bases and J by 4 bases, with 13 bases between the two germline ends. The CDR3: CASSKGPAADTQYF. For the CDR3, the DNA is TGTGCCAGCAGCAAAGGCCCCGCGGCAGATACGCAGTATTTT.

This clone was observed once. The V call is TRBV11-3, the J call TRBJ2-3, with 7 nucleotides matching TRBD2. CDR3 length: 17 residues. V shed 5 bases, J shed 2 bases, and the junction held 13 bases outside the gene matches. Germline loops: CDR1 SGHNT, CDR2 YENEEA. The CDR3 coding sequence is TGTGCCAGCAGCGTAGGAGCGGGATTCGCTTCCACAGATACGCAGTATTTT. Amino acid sequence: CASSVGAGFASTDTQYF.

The chain carries TRBV14 and TRBJ1-5; D gene ambiguous. Trimming removed 0 bases from V and 3 bases from J, with 9 bases in between. CDR1 and CDR2 (germline): SGHDN, FVKESK. The CDR3 has 15 amino acids. CDR3 residues: CASSQDGRLNQPQHF. In nucleotides, the CDR3 is TGTGCCAGCAGCCAAGATGGGCGGCTCAATCAGCCCCAGCATTTT.

The chain recombines TRBV19 with TRBJ2-2, with 9 bases identical to TRBD2. This CDR3 spans 17 amino acids. Germline values: CDR1 LNHDA, CDR2 SQIVND (reference sequence). V lost 0 bases and J lost 6; bases outside the gene matches: 8. Written as DNA, the CDR3 is TGTGCCAGTAGTATAGAGGGGCTAGCGGGAAATGCCGGGGAGCTGTTTTTT. Protein: CASSIEGLAGNAGELFF.

The V gene is TRBV4-1, the J gene TRBJ2-3, with 9 bases that match TRBD2. In germline, CDR1 is MGHRA, CDR2 YSYEKL. The junction had 18 bases not matched to a gene; V was cut back by 4 bases and J by 4 bases. CDR3 length equals 19 residues. CDR3 DNA sequence: TGCGCCAGCAGCCGTATTAGACCAGGGACTAGCCTACTTTCAGATACGCAGTATTTT. Protein sequence: CASSRIRPGTSLLSDTQYF.